This T cell receptor beta chain was identified in a study of response to subunit inactivated influenza vaccine. Study-wide results and caveats: Each seasonal influenza vaccination, the authors suggested, recruits few new T cells.

Note on this clonotype: The antigen is unknown.

TCRdb re-analysed the RT-PCR reads in MiXCR, keeping a single row per CDR3 protein. In the table there are hundreds of thousands of distinct CDR3 sequences, around 16% of which are singletons. Germline trimming cut 4 bases from V and 0 bases from J; bases unmatched to any gene: 2. The CDR3 is made up of 14 amino acids. CDR1 SQVTM and CDR2 ANQGSEA come from the germline V gene. This sequence was found in a man aged 45-65 years who received an inactivated influenza vaccine. The sequencing used PBMCs from blood, collected 11 to 12 days after vaccination. V usage is TRBV29-1 and J usage is TRBJ2-2; 7 bases fit TRBD1. CDR3 sequence reads: CSVAGQSNTGELFF. The CDR3 DNA reads as TGCAGCGTTGCGGGACAGTCGAACACCGGGGAGCTGTTTTTT.